Listed below are T cell receptor beta chains from one sample, sequenced in a study of blood T cell repertoires in COVID-19. Generated by immunoSEQ multiplex PCR, the TCRdb table keeps only in-frame clones and is missing some. The table lists under 95,000 clones, around 87% of them singletons. Material: peripheral blood. These receptors were collected from a woman aged 80 or older with acute or convalescent COVID-19. CDR3s include the opening cysteine and the closing phenylalanine or tryptophan.

TRBV11-2	CASSFPISGSKNIQYF
TRBV6-5	CASSPPGATNEKLFF
TRBV5-5	CASSQQGALNTGELFF
TRBV30	CAWSVRPGGADTQYF
TRBV7-3	CASSAARRTGEAGELFF
TRBV7-9	CASSLGQALPEAFF
TRBV5-1	CASSLRQGYSPLHF
TRBV6-5	CASTINRGNQPQHF
TRBV6-6	CASSYSSSISVETQYF
TRBV4-1	CASSQGNRGLTEAFF
TRBV6-5	CASMGGLQHNQPQHF
TRBV7-9	CASSARQGSPLHF
TRBV3-1/TRBV3-2	CASSQGDRPTGELFF
TRBV19	CASSLPTGDYSNQPQHF
TRBV19	CASSIGQGRTDTQYF
TRBV7-2	CASSLDSALHF
TRBV18	CASSPLMAPDTQYF
TRBV7-9	CASSSMGTGDYEQYF
TRBV6-5	CASSYGTPGANVLTF
TRBV19	CASSIVGLANGEQYF
TRBV4-3	CASSQATTLNSPLHF
TRBV12-3/TRBV12-4	CATGQGSTDTQYF
TRBV7-8	CASSRLAGEYNEQFF
TRBV21-1	CASSKKGGTGYNEQFF
TRBV5-1	CASSLSSGGHNEQFF
TRBV10-3	CAISESKGQWDNEQFF
TRBV5-4	CASSLDGGEDQPQHF
TRBV27	CASSAGGYGVGYTF
TRBV29-1	CSMRVALNTEAFF
TRBV6-5	CASRNDQGALGYTF
TRBV2	CASSLNYDSNQPQHF
TRBV7-6	CASKEHGAGGQFF
TRBV6-1	CASSEVPRARLAGVETQYF
TRBV6-2/TRBV6-3	CASSKGQGYGYTF
TRBV19	CASSGEGGQPQHF
TRBV7-2	CASSLLQSNEQFF
TRBV12-5	CASGSPQGADTQYF
TRBV6-5	CASSQRQGANYGYTF
TRBV4-1	CASSEGGVPNTEAFF
TRBV7-2	CASSSGQGPTGELFF
TRBV12-3/TRBV12-4	CASSDTSGRELFF
TRBV19	CASSAPGQGAQPQHF
TRBV2	CASTGQGNTGELFF
TRBV18	CASSAGESNQPQHF
TRBV11-2	CASSLAGGYGYTF
TRBV10-1	CASLGQNSYEQYF
TRBV6-2/TRBV6-3	CASSYGTNYGYTF
TRBV7-8	CASSSLAGGRNEQFF
TRBV2	CASSVLAGTDTQYF
TRBV5-1	CASSLDGTSPTDTQYF
TRBV18	CASSRGQETQYF
TRBV11-2	CASSLDLATRQQYF
TRBV27	CASSSGGAGGLYTQYF
TRBV27	CASSFSGNTEAFF
TRBV7-3	CASSLMGGSGYEQYF
TRBV20-1	CSASSSLSYEQYF
TRBV6-1	CASSEVGGRGRNTEAFF
TRBV7-9	CASSFRQAPSYEQYF
TRBV19	CASGYNEQFF